This T cell receptor beta chain is drawn from a study of blood T cell repertoires in COVID-19 (dated by TCRdb to the early 2020s). Regarding the complete study: Samples covering the acute and convalescent phases of COVID-19 were provided by collaborators in the United States, Italy and Spain. A freely available public database, intended as a resource for researchers studying the immune response to SARS-CoV-2, is where the repertoires were released. A de-identified subject ID, COVID-19 status, age in years and sex were almost always included in the sample metadata. Where available, HLA class I and class II types were obtained from metadata supplied by the sample provider rather than from assay-based typing. The material from the prospective study consisted of cDNA or gDNA derived from T cells, B-cell-depleted T cells, or PBMCs. Deeply sampled blood TCRbeta repertoires from subjects exposed to, actively infected with, or recovered from COVID-19 were included in the dataset. Samples were obtained from the ongoing ImmuneRACE study (first 160 participants) and from 1,254 subjects provided by 6 global collaborators.

Regarding this clone: No cognate antigen has been identified for it. Within one base of it there is no much larger clone, and no base qualities were kept.

TCRbeta CDR3 regions were amplified from genomic DNA by means of the immunoSEQ Assay, a bias-controlled multiplex PCR. Under the source paper's analysis protocol: The number of nucleated cells in each sample was estimated by amplification of reference gene primers within the assay. To quantify the absolute abundance of each unique TCRbeta CDR3 rearrangement, sequence reads were collapsed and filtered. For each sample, productive Simpson clonality was calculated as the square root of Simpson's diversity index across productive rearrangements. TCRdb limited this immuneACCESS table to in-frame rearrangements with V and J called. A share of clones is missing; checked studies link under half to unresolved V genes, and the rest is unexplained. V, J and clone size derive from that table, while D and trimming were established from the DNA sequence. This sample is represented by 40,000 to 55,000 clones; 82% of them were singletons. The ten largest clones take up 4% to 5.5% of the sample.

Results the study describes overall, beyond this receptor: The amount of clinical and demographic metadata varied by source and participant and was provided uncurated.

The collaborating institutions used their own protocols to collect whole blood in K2EDTA tubes. For TCRbeta analysis, collaborator samples were shipped as frozen whole blood, as isolated PBMCs, or as DNA extracted from either sample type. V drops 6 bases and J drops 0 bases, leaving 15 bases in between. The cysteine opens and the phenylalanine closes a CDR3 of 16 amino acids. Kept here is only the CDR3 DNA, which spans 48 bases and is read in frame from base 1. CDR1 is given as ENHRY and CDR2 as SYGVKD, both from the germline V gene. This receptor was identified in a woman in her seventies with acute or convalescent COVID-19. The chain is encoded by TRBV10-3 joined to TRBJ2-1, with TRBD2 perhaps the D gene, on 7 matching bases. The sequenced sample consisted of peripheral blood. The CDR3 reads as follows: CAISISGTSSYNEQFF. The bases read TGTGCCATCAGCATCAGCGGGACAAGCTCCTACAATGAGCAGTTCTTC.